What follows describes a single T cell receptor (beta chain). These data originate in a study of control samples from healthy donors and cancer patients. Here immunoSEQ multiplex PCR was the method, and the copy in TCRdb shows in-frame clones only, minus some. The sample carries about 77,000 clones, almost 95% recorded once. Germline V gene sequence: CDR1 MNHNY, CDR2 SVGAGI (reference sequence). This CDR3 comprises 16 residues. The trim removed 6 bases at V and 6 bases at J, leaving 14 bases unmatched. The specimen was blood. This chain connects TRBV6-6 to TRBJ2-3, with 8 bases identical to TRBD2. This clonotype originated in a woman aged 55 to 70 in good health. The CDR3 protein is CASSNPGGPGDDTQYF. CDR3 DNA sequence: TGTGCCAGCAGCAACCCGGGGGGGCCGGGCGATGATACGCAGTATTTT.